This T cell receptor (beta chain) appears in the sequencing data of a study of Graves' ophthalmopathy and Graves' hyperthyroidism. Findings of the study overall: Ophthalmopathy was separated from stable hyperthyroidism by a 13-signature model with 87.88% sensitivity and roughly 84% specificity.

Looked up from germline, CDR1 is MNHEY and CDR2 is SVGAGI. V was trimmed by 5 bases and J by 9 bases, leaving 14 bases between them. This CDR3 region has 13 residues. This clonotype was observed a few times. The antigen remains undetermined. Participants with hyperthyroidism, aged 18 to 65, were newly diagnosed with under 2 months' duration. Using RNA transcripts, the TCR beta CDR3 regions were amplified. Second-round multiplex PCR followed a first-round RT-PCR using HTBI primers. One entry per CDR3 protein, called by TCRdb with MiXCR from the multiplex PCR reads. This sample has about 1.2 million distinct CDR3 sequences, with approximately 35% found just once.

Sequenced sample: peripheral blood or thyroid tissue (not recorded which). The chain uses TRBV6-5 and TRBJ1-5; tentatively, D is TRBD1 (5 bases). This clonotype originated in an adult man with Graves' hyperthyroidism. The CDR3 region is CASSQTGNWPQHF. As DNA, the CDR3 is TGTGCCAGCAGTCAAACAGGAAATTGGCCCCAGCATTTT.